The 24 T cell receptor beta chains in this list originate from one sample, sequenced in a study of human T cells and chemical hapten exposure. In TCRdb, the RACE reads were re-called with MiXCR into one record per CDR3 protein. The sample lists fewer than 100,000 distinct CDR3 sequences; approximately 12% were seen once. This sample's time point: patch test 1, 2 weeks after DPC sensitization. Treatment reported: therapeutic diphenylcyclopropenone sensitization with weekly scalp DPC. The starting material was whole blood, obtained in connection with sensitization to the hapten diphenylcyclopropenone (DPC). The receptor source for this set is a woman aged 55-70 years with alopecia areata. Some clones in this sample may be carry-over from other donors' samples.

This clonotype was detected ten times or more. V gene TRBV11-2 combines with J gene TRBJ2-3; D may be TRBD2 (7 bases). This CDR3 is built from 14 residues. Germline values: CDR1 SGHAT, CDR2 FQNNGV. V dropped 7 bases and J dropped 4 bases, with 15 bases sitting between them. CDR3 in DNA: TGTGCCAGCAACTTGGGGGGGGCCGCAGATACGCAGTATTTT. It encodes CASNLGGAADTQYF.

This clonotype showed up just a few times. The chain combines TRBV7-9 with TRBJ1-1; maybe TRBD1 (5 bases). V gave up 2 bases and J gave up 4 bases, with 11 bases separating them. The CDR3 extends over 14 amino acids. Germline V gene data show CDR1 as SEHNR and CDR2 as FQNEAQ (reference sequence). This chain's CDR3 is CASSLYGGGTEAFF. CDR3 sequence (DNA): TGTGCCAGCAGCTTATATGGGGGTGGCACTGAAGCTTTCTTT.

Ten or more counts support this clonotype. This chain links TRBV29-1 with TRBJ1-3; D ambiguous. The germline gives CDR1 SQVTM, CDR2 ANQGSEA. This CDR3 is built from 11 residues. The V gene lost 6 bases and the J gene lost 3 bases, with 6 bases spanning the gap. CDR3 region: CSVDGGNTIYF. CDR3 DNA sequence: TGCAGCGTGGACGGTGGAAACACCATATATTTT.

This clonotype was detected many times. V is TRBV28 and J is TRBJ1-1; 8 bases match TRBD1. Germline CDR1 reads MDHEN; CDR2 reads SYDVKM. J lost 6 bases, V lost 6 bases, and 6 bases had no gene match. This CDR3 region has 13 residues. The CDR3 DNA is TGTGCCAGCAGCCCACAGGGGGTCTCTGAAGCTTTCTTT. Protein sequence: CASSPQGVSEAFF.

The chain joins TRBV11-1 to TRBJ2-2; no reliable D call. The germline gives CDR1 SGHAT, CDR2 FQDESV (reference sequence). The V end lost 4 bases, the J end lost 5 bases, and 8 bases lay between the germline ends. This CDR3 comprises 13 residues. CDR3 DNA sequence: TGTGCCAGCAGCTCATACAGAACCGGGGAGCTGTTTTTT. As protein: CASSSYRTGELFF. The full variable domain, rest sourced from reference TRBV11-1 and TRBJ2-2, is EAEVAQSPRYKITEKSQAVAFWCDPISGHATLYWYRQILGQGPELLVQFQDESVVDDSQLPKDRFSAERLKGVDSTLKIQPAELGDSAMYLCASSSYRTGELFFGEGSRLTVL.

This clonotype has at least ten counts. The chain recombines TRBV20-1 with TRBJ2-3, with 7 bases lining up with TRBD2. The CDR3 consists of 13 residues. V shed 8 bases and J 2 bases; nucleotides not matched to a gene: 7. The germline gives CDR1 DFQATT, CDR2 SNEGSKA (reference sequence). This chain's CDR3 is CSCGGRDTDTQYF. In nucleotides, the CDR3 is TGCAGTTGTGGGGGGAGGGACACAGATACGCAGTATTTT.

The rearrangement uses TRBV15 and TRBJ2-4; D could derive from TRBD1 or TRBD2 (5 bases each). Trimming shortened V by 0 bases and J by 1 base, and 7 bases separated the two germline ends. The CDR3 spans 15 residues. CDR1 is LNHNV, CDR2 YYDKDF, per germline (reference sequence). The CDR3 is CATSREWGAKNIQYF. The CDR3 DNA reads as TGTGCCACCAGCAGAGAATGGGGGGCCAAAAACATTCAGTACTTC.

In this sample, this clonotype turned up many times. This rearrangement joins TRBV7-8 to TRBJ2-7, with D possibly TRBD1 on 6 matching bases. Trimming left V 3 bases short and J 1 base short, with 16 bases between. Germline assignment: CDR1 SGHVS and CDR2 FQNEAQ. The CDR3 length is 16 residues. The CDR3 DNA is TGTGCCAGCAGCTTCCTGAGACAGGAATATTCCTACGAGCAGTACTTC. As protein: CASSFLRQEYSYEQYF.

This clonotype occurred many times. CDR3 coding DNA: TGTGCCAGCAGCCAACTGAGTGGAGGTGGAGGGCCCCAGCATTTT. Translated, it gives CASSQLSGGGGPQHF. V is TRBV3-1 and J is TRBJ1-5; D remains unclear. The V and J ends lost 2 bases and 9 bases respectively, with 17 bases between them. Germline V CDR1 and CDR2: LGHDT, YNNKEL (reference sequence). The CDR3 consists of 15 residues.

The chain uses TRBV29-1 and TRBJ1-2, with D perhaps TRBD1 (5 bases). CDR3 length equals 14 residues. Germline CDR1 reads SQVTM; CDR2 reads ANQGSEA. V lost 6 bases to trimming and J lost 4 bases, with 18 bases between them. The CDR3 sequence: CSVPRPAGPYGYTF. CDR3 coding DNA: TGCAGCGTCCCCCGCCCTGCGGGGCCCTATGGCTACACCTTC.

The chain joins TRBV5-1 to TRBJ1-6, with D unclear. The CDR3 totals 13 residues. V lost 10 bases, J lost 7 bases, and 15 bases lay in between. Per germline, CDR1 SGHRS and CDR2 YFSETQ. The CDR3, as DNA: TGCGCCCTCGTGGGAGTGACGAATTCACCCCTCCACTTT. This gives the protein CALVGVTNSPLHF.

The chain employs TRBV12-3 or TRBV12-4 and TRBJ2-2, with TRBD2 matching 9 bases. J gave up 5 bases and V 3 bases, and 10 bases lay outside the gene matches. The CDR3 is made up of 17 amino acids. In DNA form, the CDR3 reads TGTGCCAGCAGTTTTTTAGCGGGGGATTTGGGGACCGGGGAGCTGTTTTTT. Translated, it gives CASSFLAGDLGTGELFF.

The table lists this clonotype with many counts. The V call is TRBV29-1, the J call TRBJ1-2; no firm D call. Germline V lookup: CDR1 SQVTM, CDR2 ANQGSEA. The CDR3 has 12 amino acids. Trimming shortened V by 1 base and J by 8 bases, and 11 bases separated the two germline ends. The CDR3 protein is CSVEGGGGGYTF. In nucleotides, the CDR3 is TGCAGCGTTGAAGGAGGCGGCGGGGGCTACACCTTC.

This clonotype was observed a handful of times. As DNA, the CDR3 is TGCAGTGCTAGAAGACCGGCAACTAATGAAAAACTGTTTTTT. Translation gives CSARRPATNEKLFF. This sequence joins TRBV20-1 and TRBJ1-4; D unclear. This CDR3 is 14 amino acids long. V gave up 2 bases and J gave up 0 bases, with 7 bases separating them. CDR1 and CDR2 (germline): DFQATT, SNEGSKA (reference sequence).

This clonotype was observed a few times. The CDR3 sequence: CASSWGGFASGSPLHF. CDR3 DNA sequence: TGTGCCAGCAGTTGGGGAGGGTTTGCCTCCGGTTCACCCCTCCACTTT. The chain combines TRBV13 with TRBJ1-6; D uncertain. CDR1 is PRHDT and CDR2 is FYEKMQ in the germline V gene (reference sequence). The V end was cut by 6 bases, the J end by 9 bases, with 21 bases between. The CDR3 is 16 residues long.

This clonotype showed up many times. The chain couples TRBV7-3 to TRBJ2-5; no firm D call. CDR1 SGHTA and CDR2 FQGTGA come from the germline V gene. The CDR3 extends over 14 amino acids. V was trimmed by 0 bases and J by 3 bases, leaving 8 bases between them. Here the CDR3 reads CASSLTTGKETQYF. The CDR3 nucleotides read TGTGCCAGCAGCTTAACTACCGGAAAAGAGACCCAGTACTTC.

This clonotype was picked up a small number of times. J is TRBJ1-1 and V is TRBV4-1; D is unclear. The length of the CDR3 is 14 residues. Germline V gene data show CDR1 as MGHRA and CDR2 as YSYEKL. V was clipped by 1 base and J by 8 bases, with 14 bases between them. In DNA, the CDR3 is TGCGCCAGCAGCCAAGGGACGGACGGCCGAGAAGCTTTCTTT. It yields the protein CASSQGTDGREAFF.

This clonotype was detected a few times. The chain joins TRBV9 to TRBJ2-6; D is unclear. Between the trimmed V and J ends, which lost 1 base and 1 base, there was a span of 3 bases. Germline lookup yields CDR1 SGDLS and CDR2 YYNGEE. The CDR3 is 14 amino acids. The CDR3 sequence is CASSVLSGANVLTF. DNA of the CDR3: TGTGCCAGCAGCGTATTATCTGGGGCCAACGTCCTGACTTTC.

The rearrangement joins TRBV3-1 to TRBJ2-5; TRBD2 matches 9 bases. The CDR3 is made up of 15 amino acids. Trimming removed 0 bases from V and 4 bases from J; junction bases left unmatched: 3. Germline-derived CDR1 and CDR2 are LGHDT and YNNKEL (reference sequence). This CDR3 reads CASSQDYSGGETQYF. CDR3 nucleotides: TGTGCCAGCAGCCAAGATTATAGCGGGGGAGAGACCCAGTACTTC.

This clonotype has ten or more counts. This chain connects TRBV29-1 to TRBJ2-1; 9 bases align to TRBD1. This CDR3 has 16 residues. Looked up from germline, CDR1 is SQVTM and CDR2 is ANQGSEA. V was clipped by 7 bases and J by 0 bases; unmatched bases: 10. CDR3 loop: CSGDRVGASSYNEQFF. CDR3 coding DNA: TGCAGCGGGGACAGGGTGGGGGCTAGCTCCTACAATGAGCAGTTCTTC.

This clonotype was counted many times. The chain uses TRBV24-1 and TRBJ2-7; D not certain. Germline lookup yields CDR1 KGHDR and CDR2 SFDVKD. V was shortened by 3 bases and J by 6 bases, with 11 bases between the two germline ends. The CDR3 extends over 13 amino acids. CDR3 sequence (DNA): TGTGCCACCAGTGATCCGAACCGGAGCGAGCAGTACTTC. Encoded protein: CATSDPNRSEQYF.

At least ten counts were recorded for this clonotype. The J gene is TRBJ1-2, the V gene TRBV2; the D is unclear. There are 13 residues in the CDR3. CDR1 is SNHLY and CDR2 is FYNNEI in the germline V gene. V lost 4 bases, J lost 4 bases, and 10 bases lay in between. CDR3: CASSGAGLYGYTF. DNA of the CDR3: TGTGCCAGCAGTGGTGCAGGTCTCTATGGCTACACCTTC.

This rearrangement joins TRBV25-1 to TRBJ2-1, with TRBD2 matching over 7 bases. The CDR3 consists of 15 residues. J lost 0 bases, V lost 6 bases, and 5 bases had no gene match. Germline loops: CDR1 MGHDK, CDR2 SYGVNS. CDR3 DNA: TGTGCCAGCAGCGGGTCTAGCGGCTCCTACAATGAGCAGTTCTTC. Amino acid sequence: CASSGSSGSYNEQFF. The full variable domain, rest sourced from reference TRBV25-1 and TRBJ2-1, is EADIYQTPRYLVIGTGKKITLECSQTMGHDKMYWYQQDPGMELHLIHYSYGVNSTEKGDLSSESTVSRIRTEHFPLTLESARPSHTSQYLCASSGSSGSYNEQFFGPGTRLTVL.

The chain employs TRBV28 and TRBJ1-2, with D possibly matching TRBD1 (5 bases). The CDR3 is 11 amino acids. The germline CDR1 and CDR2 sequences are MDHEN and SYDVKM. Trimming left V 8 bases short and J 4 bases short, with 8 bases between. CDR3 amino acids: CASRQSYGYTF. The CDR3 bases are TGTGCCAGCCGACAGAGCTATGGCTACACCTTC.